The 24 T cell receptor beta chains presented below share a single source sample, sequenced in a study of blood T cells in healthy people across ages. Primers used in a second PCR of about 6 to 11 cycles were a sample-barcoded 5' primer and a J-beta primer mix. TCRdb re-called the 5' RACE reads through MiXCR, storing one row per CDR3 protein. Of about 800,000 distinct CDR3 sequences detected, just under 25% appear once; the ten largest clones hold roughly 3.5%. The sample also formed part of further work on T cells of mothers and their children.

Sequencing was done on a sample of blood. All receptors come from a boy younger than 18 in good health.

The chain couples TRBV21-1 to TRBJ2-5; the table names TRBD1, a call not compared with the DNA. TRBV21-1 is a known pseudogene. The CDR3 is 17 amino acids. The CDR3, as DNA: TGTGCCAGCAGCAAACCACCCTCCGGACAGGGCCAAGAGACCCAGTACTTC. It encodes CASSKPPSGQGQETQYF.

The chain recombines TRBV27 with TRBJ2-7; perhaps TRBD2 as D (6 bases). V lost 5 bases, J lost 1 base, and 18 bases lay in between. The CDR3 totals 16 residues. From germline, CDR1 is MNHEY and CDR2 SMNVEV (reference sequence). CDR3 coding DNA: TGTGCCAGCAGTCCCTCGCGGGAATTAGGATCCTACGAGCAGTACTTC. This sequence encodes CASSPSRELGSYEQYF.

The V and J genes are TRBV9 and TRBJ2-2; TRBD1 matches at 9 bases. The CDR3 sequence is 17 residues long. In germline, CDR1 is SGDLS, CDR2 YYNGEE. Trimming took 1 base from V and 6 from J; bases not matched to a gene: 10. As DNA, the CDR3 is TGTGCCAGCAGCGTAAATGGGGACAGGGCGTCCCCCGGGGAGCTGTTTTTT. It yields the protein CASSVNGDRASPGELFF.

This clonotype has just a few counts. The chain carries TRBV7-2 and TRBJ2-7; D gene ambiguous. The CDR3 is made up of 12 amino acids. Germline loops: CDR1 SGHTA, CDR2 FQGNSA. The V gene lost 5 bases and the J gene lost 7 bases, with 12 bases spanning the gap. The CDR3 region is CASSHVDGEQYF. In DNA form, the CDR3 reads TGTGCCAGCAGCCACGTTGATGGGGAGCAGTACTTC.

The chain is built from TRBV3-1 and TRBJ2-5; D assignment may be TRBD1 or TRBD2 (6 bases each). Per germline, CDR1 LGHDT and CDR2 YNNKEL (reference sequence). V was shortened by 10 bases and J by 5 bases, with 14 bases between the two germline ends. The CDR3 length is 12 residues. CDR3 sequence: CATDQGRETQYF. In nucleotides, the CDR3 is TGTGCCACGGACCAGGGGAGGGAGACCCAGTACTTC.

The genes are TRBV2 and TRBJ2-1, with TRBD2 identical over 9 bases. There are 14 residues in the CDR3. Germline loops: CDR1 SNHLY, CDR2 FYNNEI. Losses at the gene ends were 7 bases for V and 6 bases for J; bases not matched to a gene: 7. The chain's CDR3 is CASILAGPINEQFF. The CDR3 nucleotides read TGTGCCAGCATACTAGCGGGCCCGATCAATGAGCAGTTCTTC.

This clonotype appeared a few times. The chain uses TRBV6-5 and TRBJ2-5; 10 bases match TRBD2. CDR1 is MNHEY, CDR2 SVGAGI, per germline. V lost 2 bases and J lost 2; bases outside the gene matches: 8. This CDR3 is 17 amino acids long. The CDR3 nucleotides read TGTGCCAGCAGTTACAGGGCTAGCGGGGGATTACAAGAGACCCAGTACTTC. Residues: CASSYRASGGLQETQYF.

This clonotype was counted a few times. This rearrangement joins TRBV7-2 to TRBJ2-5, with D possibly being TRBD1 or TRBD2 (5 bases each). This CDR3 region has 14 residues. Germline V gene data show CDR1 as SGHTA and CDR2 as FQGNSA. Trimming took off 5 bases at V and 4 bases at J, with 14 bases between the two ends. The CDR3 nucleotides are TGTGCCAGCAGCATTACGGCAGGGACAGAGACCCAGTACTTC. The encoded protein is CASSITAGTETQYF.

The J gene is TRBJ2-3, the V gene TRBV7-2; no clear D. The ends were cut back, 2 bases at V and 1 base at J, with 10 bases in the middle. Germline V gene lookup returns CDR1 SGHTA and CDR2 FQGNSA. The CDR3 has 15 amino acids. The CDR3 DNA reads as TGTGCCAGCAGCTTATTTGGTCAGGGCACAGATACGCAGTATTTT. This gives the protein CASSLFGQGTDTQYF.

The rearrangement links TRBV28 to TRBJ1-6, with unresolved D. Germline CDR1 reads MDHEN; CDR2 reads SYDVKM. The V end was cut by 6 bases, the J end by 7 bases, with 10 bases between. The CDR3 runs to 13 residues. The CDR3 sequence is CASSPVQNSPLHF. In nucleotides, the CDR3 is TGTGCCAGCAGCCCCGTTCAAAATTCACCCCTCCACTTT.

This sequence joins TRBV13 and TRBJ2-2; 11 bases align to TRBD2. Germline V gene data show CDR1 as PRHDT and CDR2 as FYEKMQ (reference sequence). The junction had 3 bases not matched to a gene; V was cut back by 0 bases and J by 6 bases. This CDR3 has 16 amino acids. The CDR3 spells CASSLGTSGDPGELFF. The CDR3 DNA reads TGTGCCAGCAGCTTAGGGACTAGCGGGGATCCCGGGGAGCTGTTTTTT.

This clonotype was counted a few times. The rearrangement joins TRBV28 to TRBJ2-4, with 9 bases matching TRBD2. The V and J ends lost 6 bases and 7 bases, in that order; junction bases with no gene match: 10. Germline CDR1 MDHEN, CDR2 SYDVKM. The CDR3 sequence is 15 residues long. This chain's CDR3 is CASSPEGGGANIQYF. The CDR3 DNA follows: TGTGCCAGCAGCCCAGAGGGCGGGGGGGCGAACATTCAGTACTTC.

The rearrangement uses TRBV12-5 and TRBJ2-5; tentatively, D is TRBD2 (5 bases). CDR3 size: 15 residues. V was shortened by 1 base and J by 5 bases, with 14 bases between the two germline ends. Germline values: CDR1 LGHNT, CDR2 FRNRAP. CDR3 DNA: TGTGCTAGTGGTTTGGGAGACGGGATCTCGGAGACCCAGTACTTC. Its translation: CASGLGDGISETQYF.

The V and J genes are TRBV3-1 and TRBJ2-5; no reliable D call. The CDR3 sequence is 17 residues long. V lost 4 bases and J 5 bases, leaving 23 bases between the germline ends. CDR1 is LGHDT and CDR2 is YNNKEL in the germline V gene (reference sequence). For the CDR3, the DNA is TGTGCCAGCAGCCCCTCCTACACCCGGACCACTGGGGAGACCCAGTACTTC. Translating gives CASSPSYTRTTGETQYF.

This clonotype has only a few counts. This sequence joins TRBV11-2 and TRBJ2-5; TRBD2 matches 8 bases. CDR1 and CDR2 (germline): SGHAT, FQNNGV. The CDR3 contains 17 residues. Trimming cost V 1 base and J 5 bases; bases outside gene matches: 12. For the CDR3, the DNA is TGTGCCAGCAGCTTAGTGGGACTAGGATCGTGGGGGGAGACCCAGTACTTC. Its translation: CASSLVGLGSWGETQYF.

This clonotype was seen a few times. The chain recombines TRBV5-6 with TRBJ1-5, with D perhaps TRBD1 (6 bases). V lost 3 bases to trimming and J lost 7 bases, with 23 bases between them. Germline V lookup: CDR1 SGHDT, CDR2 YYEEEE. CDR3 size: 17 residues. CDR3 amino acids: CASSWGAGSPWIQPQHF. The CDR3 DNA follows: TGTGCCAGCAGCTGGGGGGCAGGGAGCCCCTGGATCCAGCCCCAGCATTTT.

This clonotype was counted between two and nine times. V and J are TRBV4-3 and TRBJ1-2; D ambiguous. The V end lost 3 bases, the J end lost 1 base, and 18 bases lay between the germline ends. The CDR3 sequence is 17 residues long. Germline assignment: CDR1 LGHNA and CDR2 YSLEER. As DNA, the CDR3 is TGCGCCAGCAGCCAGGGATACCGAACGGACCTTAACTATGGCTACACCTTC. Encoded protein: CASSQGYRTDLNYGYTF.

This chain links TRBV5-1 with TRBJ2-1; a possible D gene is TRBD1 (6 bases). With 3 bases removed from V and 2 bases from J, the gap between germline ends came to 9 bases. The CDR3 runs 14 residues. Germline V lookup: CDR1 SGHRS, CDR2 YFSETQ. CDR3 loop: CASSSGHAYNEQFF. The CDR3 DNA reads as TGCGCCAGCAGCTCGGGACATGCCTACAATGAGCAGTTCTTC.

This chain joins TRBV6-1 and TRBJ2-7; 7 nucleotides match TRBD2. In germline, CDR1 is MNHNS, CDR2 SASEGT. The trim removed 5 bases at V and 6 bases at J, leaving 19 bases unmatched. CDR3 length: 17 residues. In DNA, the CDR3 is TGTGCCAGCAGTCAAGACCACCGGGACTACCCTTTCTCCGAGCAGTACTTC. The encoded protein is CASSQDHRDYPFSEQYF.

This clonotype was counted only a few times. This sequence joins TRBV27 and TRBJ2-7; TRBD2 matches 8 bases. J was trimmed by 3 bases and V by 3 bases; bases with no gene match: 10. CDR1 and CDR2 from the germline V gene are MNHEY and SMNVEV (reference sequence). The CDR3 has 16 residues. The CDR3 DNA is TGTGCCAGCAGTTTCCGTCCCGGGCGGGGGGTCTACGAGCAGTACTTC. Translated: CASSFRPGRGVYEQYF.

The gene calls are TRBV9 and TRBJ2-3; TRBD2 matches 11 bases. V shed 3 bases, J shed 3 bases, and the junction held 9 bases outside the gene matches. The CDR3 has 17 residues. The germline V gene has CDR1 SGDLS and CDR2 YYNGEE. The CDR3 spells CASSEGQLAGATDTQYF. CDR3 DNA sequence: TGTGCCAGCAGCGAGGGACAACTAGCGGGGGCTACAGATACGCAGTATTTT.

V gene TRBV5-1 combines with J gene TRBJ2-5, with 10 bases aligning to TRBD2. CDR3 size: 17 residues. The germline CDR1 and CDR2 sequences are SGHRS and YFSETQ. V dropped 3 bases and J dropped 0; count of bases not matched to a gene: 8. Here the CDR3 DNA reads TGCGCCAGCAGCTCCCCTTCGACTAGCGGGTACCAAGAGACCCAGTACTTC. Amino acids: CASSSPSTSGYQETQYF. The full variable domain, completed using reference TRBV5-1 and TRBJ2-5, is KAGVTQTPRYLIKTRGQQVTLSCSPISGHRSVSWYQQTPGQGLQFLFEYFSETQRNKGNFPGRFSGRQFSNSRSEMNVSTLELGDSALYLCASSSPSTSGYQETQYFGPGTRLLVL.

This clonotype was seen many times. CDR3 protein: CASSVGPGYEQYF. Written as DNA, the CDR3 is TGTGCCAGCAGCGTAGGTCCGGGCTACGAGCAGTACTTC. V gene TRBV9 combines with J gene TRBJ2-7, with D unclear. The CDR3 length is 13 residues. CDR1 is SGDLS, CDR2 YYNGEE, per germline. Trimming took 0 bases from V and 3 from J, leaving 7 bases between them.

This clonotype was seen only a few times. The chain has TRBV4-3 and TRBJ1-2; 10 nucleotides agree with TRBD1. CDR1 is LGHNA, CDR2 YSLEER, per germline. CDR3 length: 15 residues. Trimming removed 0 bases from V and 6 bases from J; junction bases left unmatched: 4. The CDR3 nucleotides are TGCGCCAGCAGCCAAGAATTTGGGACAGGGGATGGCTACACCTTC. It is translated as CASSQEFGTGDGYTF.